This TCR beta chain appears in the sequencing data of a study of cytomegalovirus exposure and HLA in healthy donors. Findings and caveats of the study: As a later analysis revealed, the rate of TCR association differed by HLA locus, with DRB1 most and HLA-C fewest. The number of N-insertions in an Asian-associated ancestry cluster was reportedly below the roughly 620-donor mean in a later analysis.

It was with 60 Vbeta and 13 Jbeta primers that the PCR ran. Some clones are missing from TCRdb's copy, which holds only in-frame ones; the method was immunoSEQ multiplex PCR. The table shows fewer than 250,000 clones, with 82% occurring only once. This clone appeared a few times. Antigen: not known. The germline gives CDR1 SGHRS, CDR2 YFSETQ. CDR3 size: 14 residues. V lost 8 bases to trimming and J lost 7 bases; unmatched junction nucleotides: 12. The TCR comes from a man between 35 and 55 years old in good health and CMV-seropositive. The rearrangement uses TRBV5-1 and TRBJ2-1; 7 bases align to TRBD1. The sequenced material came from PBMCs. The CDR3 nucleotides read TGCGCCAGTAACCGGGACAGCAACGTGAATGAGCAGTTCTTC. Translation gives CASNRDSNVNEQFF.